Below, 11 T cell receptor beta chains from the same sample are listed, as sequenced in a study of blood T cell repertoires in COVID-19. Assay: immunoSEQ multiplex PCR; the TCRdb copy retains only in-frame clones and omits some. The top ten hold roughly 7% of the sample, which has a few hundred thousand clones, 65% to 90% seen once. Sequenced sample: peripheral blood. These receptors were obtained from a human donor in a cohort sampled during active COVID-19.

The rearrangement uses TRBV5-5 and TRBJ2-7, with 11 bases lining up with TRBD1. The ends lost 0 bases at V and 3 bases at J; junction bases unmatched: 5. CDR3 length: 16 residues. The V gene's germline CDR1 is SGHKS and CDR2 YYEKEE (reference sequence). Here the CDR3 reads CASSLGGQGAIYEQYF. The CDR3 region has the DNA TGTGCCAGCAGCTTGGGTGGACAGGGGGCGATCTACGAGCAGTACTTC.

The gene calls are TRBV6-5 and TRBJ1-5; a weak D match, TRBD1 (5 bases). The germline CDR1 and CDR2 sequences are MNHEY and SVGAGI. The V end lost 2 bases, the J end lost 0 bases, and 8 bases lay between the germline ends. This CDR3 is 15 amino acids long. The CDR3 DNA is TGTGCCAGCAGTTACAACGGGGGTAGCAATCAGCCCCAGCATTTT. Its translation is CASSYNGGSNQPQHF.

The chain couples TRBV27 to TRBJ1-6; TRBD1 aligns across 10 bases. This CDR3 has 18 residues. Germline CDR1 reads MNHEY; CDR2 reads SMNVEV (reference sequence). After removal of 4 bases from V and 1 base from J, the junction contained 7 bases not matched to a gene. CDR3 coding DNA: TGTGCCAGCAGTTCCCTCGGGACAGGGGTGTCCTATAATTCACCCCTCCACTTT. Translating gives CASSSLGTGVSYNSPLHF.

The rearrangement uses TRBV19 and TRBJ1-5; D is undetermined. From germline, CDR1 is LNHDA and CDR2 SQIVND (reference sequence). CDR3 length: 14 residues. Trimming removed 8 bases at V and 0 bases at J, with 11 bases between. CDR3 region: CASEADGSNQPQHF. Written as DNA, the CDR3 is TGTGCCAGTGAAGCGGACGGTAGCAATCAGCCCCAGCATTTT.

The J gene is TRBJ1-6, the V gene TRBV7-6; TRBD1 aligns across 7 bases. The CDR3 is 16 residues long. Trimming took 5 bases from V and 8 from J; bases not matched to a gene: 12. Germline loops: CDR1 SGHVS, CDR2 FNYEAQ. CDR3 DNA: TGTGCCAGCAGCCCCACCCTCGGGACAGTTTATTCACCCCTCCACTTT. Its protein is CASSPTLGTVYSPLHF.

This chain joins TRBV6-4 and TRBJ2-3, with D perhaps TRBD2 (7 bases). Between the trimmed V and J ends, which lost 2 bases and 2 bases, there was a span of 8 bases. This CDR3 region has 14 residues. Germline-derived CDR1 and CDR2 are MRHNA and SNTAGT. The DNA for the CDR3 is TGTGCCAGCAGTGACGGGGGGGCCACAGATACGCAGTATTTT. This codes for CASSDGGATDTQYF.

This clone appeared once. This rearrangement joins TRBV20-1 to TRBJ1-1; D is possibly TRBD1 (6 bases). V was cut by 2 bases and J by 6 bases, with 7 bases left in between. The CDR3 runs to 11 residues. CDR1 is DFQATT, CDR2 SNEGSKA, per germline (reference sequence). CDR3 sequence: CSARNRAEAFF. The CDR3 DNA is TGCAGTGCTAGAAACAGGGCTGAAGCTTTCTTT.

The rearrangement uses TRBV7-2 and TRBJ1-5, with D unresolved. V lost 2 bases and J 1 base, leaving 9 bases between the germline ends. The CDR3 sequence is 15 residues long. CDR1 and CDR2 (germline): SGHTA, FQGNSA. CDR3 in DNA: TGTGCCAGCAGCTTATGGGGAGACAGCAATCAGCCCCAGCATTTT. Protein sequence: CASSLWGDSNQPQHF.

The rearrangement links TRBV7-3 to TRBJ2-3; 10 bases agree with TRBD2. The J segment lost 4 bases and the V segment lost 5 bases, leaving 12 bases of the junction unmatched. Germline-derived CDR1 and CDR2 are SGHTA and FQGTGA. The CDR3 runs 17 residues. Here the CDR3 DNA reads TGTGCCAGCAGCCTCCTTCGATCAAGCGGGGGGGCAGATACGCAGTATTTT. It is translated as CASSLLRSSGGADTQYF.

The rearrangement joins TRBV5-6 to TRBJ2-3; TRBD1 agrees at 7 bases. The CDR3 covers 13 residues. The J segment lost 4 bases and the V segment lost 2 bases, leaving 1 base of the junction unmatched. Germline CDR1 SGHDT, CDR2 YYEEEE. CDR3 in DNA: TGTGCCAGCAGCTTACAGGGGCCAGATACGCAGTATTTT. It yields the protein CASSLQGPDTQYF.

The V call is TRBV7-9, the J call TRBJ2-5; 10 bases are shared with TRBD1. Germline V gene data show CDR1 as SEHNR and CDR2 as FQNEAQ (reference sequence). Germline trimming cut 5 bases from V and 4 bases from J; bases unmatched to any gene: 13. The CDR3 has 17 residues. The CDR3 loop is CASSTLFRDRGTETQYF. CDR3 bases: TGTGCCAGCAGCACCCTATTCCGGGACAGGGGCACAGAGACCCAGTACTTC.